The 28 T cell receptor beta chains given below trace back to one sample, sequenced in a study of CD8+ T cells in alopecia areata. RNA extraction and reverse transcription yielded cDNA as sequencing template. Here immunoSEQ multiplex PCR was the method, and the copy in TCRdb shows in-frame clones only, minus some. This table has around 250,000 clones, 65% to 70% appearing once. The sequences come from CD4+ T cells sorted from blood, collected at week 0. The receptors come from a human donor with alopecia areata.

As for this clone: In the same sample, other DNA sequences code for this CDR3. The chain carries TRBV20-1 and TRBJ2-5, with D uncertain. Germline V lookup: CDR1 DFQATT, CDR2 SNEGSKA (reference sequence). The CDR3 runs to 11 residues. V was trimmed by 2 bases and J by 4 bases, leaving 5 bases between them. The CDR3 loop reads CSARLGETQYF. The DNA of the CDR3 is TGCAGTGCTAGACTTGGAGAGACCCAGTACTTC.

The CDR3 protein is CASSHPLKDRPEAFF. The DNA of the CDR3 is TGCGCCAGCAGCCACCCCCTCAAAGACAGACCTGAAGCTTTCTTT. The chain recombines TRBV4-1 with TRBJ1-1, with a tentative D call TRBD1 (5 bases). The CDR3 totals 15 residues. The germline V and J ends were trimmed by 3 bases and 6 bases, with 17 bases remaining between them. Germline CDR1 and CDR2: MGHRA and YSYEKL.

This clone has just a few counts. V and J are TRBV7-8 and TRBJ2-3; 9 bases agree with TRBD2. The CDR3 runs 16 residues. Germline V lookup: CDR1 SGHVS, CDR2 FQNEAQ. V was pared by 3 bases and J by 2 bases, with 6 bases of the junction left unmatched. The CDR3 coding sequence is TGTGCCAGCAGCTTGAGGCGGGGGGGGACCACAGATACGCAGTATTTT. Protein sequence: CASSLRRGGTTDTQYF.

V usage is TRBV4-1 and J usage is TRBJ2-3; D is perhaps TRBD1 (6 bases). Between the trimmed V and J ends, which lost 4 bases and 1 base, there was a span of 24 bases. The CDR3 totals 19 residues. The germline V gene has CDR1 MGHRA and CDR2 YSYEKL. The CDR3 coding sequence is TGCGCCAGCAGCCCAGGGGATCTAGGGTTAACTTACCGCACAGATACGCAGTATTTT. Translating gives CASSPGDLGLTYRTDTQYF.

The rearrangement links TRBV29-1 to TRBJ1-2; no definite D call. Germline-derived CDR1 and CDR2 are SQVTM and ANQGSEA. With 4 bases removed from V and 6 bases from J, the gap between germline ends came to 15 bases. The CDR3 contains 13 residues. The CDR3 region has the DNA TGCAGCGTTGCGTCTAGGACCCTAGATGGCTACACCTTC. This codes for CSVASRTLDGYTF.

The J gene is TRBJ2-6, the V gene TRBV5-4, with D perhaps matching TRBD1 (5 bases). Per the germline V gene, CDR1 is SGHNT and CDR2 is YYREEE (reference sequence). V lost 0 bases and J 1 base, leaving 8 bases between the germline ends. CDR3 size: 16 residues. CDR3 sequence: CASSLGGWSGANVLTF. The CDR3 coding sequence is TGTGCCAGCAGCTTGGGGGGCTGGTCTGGGGCCAACGTCCTGACTTTC.

This clone has at least ten counts. This chain links TRBV7-3 with TRBJ2-1; D possibly matches TRBD1 or TRBD2 (5 bases each). The length of the CDR3 is 12 residues. Germline V CDR1 and CDR2: SGHTA, FQGTGA. Trimming cost V 2 bases and J 10 bases, with 9 bases left between them. DNA for the CDR3: TGTGCCAGCAGCTTAGAGGGGCGGGAGCAGTTCTTC. Protein product: CASSLEGREQFF.

This chain joins TRBV2 and TRBJ1-1, with no clear D. V dropped 0 bases and J dropped 7 bases, with 12 bases sitting between them. This CDR3 is 14 amino acids long. CDR1 and CDR2 from the germline V gene are SNHLY and FYNNEI. CDR3 region: CASSEALSGFEAFF. CDR3 coding DNA: TGTGCCAGCAGTGAAGCGCTTTCTGGATTTGAAGCTTTCTTT.

This clone came up a few times. This sequence joins TRBV29-1 and TRBJ2-7; TRBD1 matches 7 bases. The ends lost 6 bases at V and 3 bases at J; junction bases unmatched: 2. Germline CDR1 is SQVTM and CDR2 is ANQGSEA. This CDR3 has 11 residues. The CDR3 DNA sequence: TGCAGCGTGGGACAGCGCTACGAGCAGTACTTC. Its protein product is CSVGQRYEQYF.

The rearrangement joins TRBV5-6 to TRBJ1-5; D is unresolved. CDR3 length equals 13 residues. Germline CDR1 reads SGHDT; CDR2 reads YYEEEE. Trimming took 2 bases from V and 5 from J, leaving 8 bases between them. CDR3 sequence: CASSFWMDQPQHF. For the CDR3, the DNA is TGTGCCAGCAGCTTTTGGATGGATCAGCCCCAGCATTTT.

The V gene is TRBV29-1, the J gene TRBJ2-3; D call uncertain. CDR3 length equals 13 residues. The germline V and J ends were trimmed by 8 bases and 1 base, with 13 bases remaining between them. The V gene's germline CDR1 is SQVTM and CDR2 ANQGSEA. DNA for the CDR3: TGCAGCTTGAGAGGATCCGGCACAGATACGCAGTATTTT. This encodes CSLRGSGTDTQYF.

This clone was observed a few times. The chain is built from TRBV5-1 and TRBJ2-2; D remains unclear. The germline V gene encodes CDR1 SGHRS and CDR2 YFSETQ. The length of the CDR3 is 15 residues. Trimming removed 4 bases at V and 7 bases at J, with 17 bases between. The CDR3 protein is CASSLKDPGDGELFF. The DNA for the CDR3 is TGCGCCAGCAGCCTTAAGGACCCGGGCGACGGGGAGCTGTTTTTT.

The chain uses TRBV30 and TRBJ1-2; D uncertain. The CDR3 sequence is 11 residues long. The V gene's germline CDR1 is GTSNPN and CDR2 SVGIG (reference sequence). V gave up 4 bases and J gave up 7 bases, with 10 bases separating them. CDR3 nucleotide sequence: TGTGCCTGGACAATCGGTGGTGGCTACACCTTC. It codes for CAWTIGGGYTF.

V usage is TRBV7-9 and J usage is TRBJ1-5; 7 bases align to TRBD1. The CDR3 totals 13 residues. Germline CDR1 is SEHNR and CDR2 is FQNEAQ (reference sequence). V trimming: 6 bases; J trimming: 4 bases; junction bases outside the gene matches: 3. CDR3 bases: TGTGCCAGCAGTTCCAGGGGGAATCAGCCCCAGCATTTT. It is translated as CASSSRGNQPQHF.

The chain carries TRBV7-9 and TRBJ2-5, with no clear D. Trimming removed 6 bases at V and 5 bases at J, with 16 bases between. CDR1 and CDR2 from the germline V gene are SEHNR and FQNEAQ (reference sequence). CDR3 length equals 14 residues. The CDR3 DNA sequence: TGTGCCAGCAGGTCGTCGGGCTCACGGGAGACCCAGTACTTC. Translated: CASRSSGSRETQYF. The full variable domain, its missing parts supplied by reference TRBV7-9 and TRBJ2-5, is DTGVSQNPRHKITKRGQNVTFRCDPISEHNRLYWYRQTLGQGPEFLTYFQNEAQLEKSRLLSDRFSAERPKGSFSTLEIQRTEQGDSAMYLCASRSSGSRETQYFGPGTRLLVL.

The V gene is TRBV5-1, the J gene TRBJ1-1; D is unresolved. This CDR3 is built from 14 residues. The germline gives CDR1 SGHRS, CDR2 YFSETQ. Trimming took off 7 bases at V and 0 bases at J, with 13 bases between the two ends. CDR3 region: CASSRLGMNTEAFF. The DNA for the CDR3 is TGCGCCAGCTCCAGACTTGGGATGAACACTGAAGCTTTCTTT.

With respect to this clone: In the same sample, other DNA sequences code for this CDR3. The CDR3 here is CSVSDTQYF. For the CDR3, the DNA is TGCAGCGTCTCAGATACGCAGTATTTT. V usage is TRBV29-1 and J usage is TRBJ2-3; D is undetermined. The CDR3 sequence is 9 residues long. The germline V and J ends were trimmed by 6 bases and 4 bases, with 2 bases remaining between them. The germline CDR1 and CDR2 sequences are SQVTM and ANQGSEA.

This rearrangement joins TRBV29-1 to TRBJ2-3; D is unclear. The CDR3 loop spans 12 amino acids. Germline CDR1 SQVTM, CDR2 ANQGSEA. Deletions cut 5 bases from V and 6 bases from J, with 12 bases between. The CDR3 here is CSVIWSSDTQYF. The CDR3 DNA sequence: TGCAGCGTTATTTGGTCCTCCGATACGCAGTATTTT.

The chain combines TRBV7-9 with TRBJ2-5, with 9 nucleotides matching TRBD1. The CDR3 is 15 residues long. The ends lost 3 bases at V and 3 bases at J; junction bases unmatched: 5. Germline CDR1 reads SEHNR; CDR2 reads FQNEAQ (reference sequence). The chain's CDR3 is CASSFSQGAEETQYF. CDR3 bases: TGTGCCAGCAGCTTTTCACAGGGGGCCGAAGAGACCCAGTACTTC.

This clone was seen more than once but under ten times. The chain uses TRBV5-4 and TRBJ1-6; the D gene is possibly TRBD1 (5 bases). The CDR3 has 14 residues. V was cut by 5 bases and J by 7 bases, with 13 bases left in between. Germline V lookup: CDR1 SGHNT, CDR2 YYREEE (reference sequence). CDR3 amino acids: CASRIQEVNSPLHF. CDR3 sequence (DNA): TGTGCCAGCAGGATACAGGAAGTGAATTCACCCCTCCACTTT.

This clone was observed a single time. The chain combines TRBV18 with TRBJ2-1; 7 bases are shared with TRBD2. Per the germline V gene, CDR1 is KGHSH and CDR2 is LQKENI. J was trimmed by 7 bases and V by 0 bases; bases with no gene match: 6. This CDR3 is 15 amino acids long. The CDR3 here is CASSPPARGVNEQFF. Here the CDR3 DNA reads TGTGCCAGCTCACCACCGGCCCGGGGGGTTAATGAGCAGTTCTTC.

CDR3: CASSQSPTGTNTGELFF. Written as DNA, the CDR3 is TGCGCCAGCAGCCAATCGCCGACAGGCACGAACACCGGGGAGCTGTTTTTT. The V gene is TRBV4-3, the J gene TRBJ2-2; the D gene is possibly TRBD1 (6 bases). Germline V gene data show CDR1 as LGHNA and CDR2 as YSLEER. The CDR3 consists of 17 residues. With 2 bases removed from V and 0 bases from J, the gap between germline ends came to 13 bases.

The chain couples TRBV19 to TRBJ1-5; 7 positions agree with TRBD1. V was clipped by 6 bases and J by 2 bases; unmatched bases: 4. CDR1 LNHDA and CDR2 SQIVND come from the germline V gene (reference sequence). There are 14 residues in the CDR3. CDR3 in DNA: TGTGCCAGTAGGGGGGACAGCCGCAATCAGCCCCAGCATTTT. Its protein product is CASRGDSRNQPQHF.

The chain joins TRBV7-9 to TRBJ1-2, with D unclear. Per the germline V gene, CDR1 is SEHNR and CDR2 is FQNEAQ (reference sequence). The CDR3 loop spans 13 amino acids. Trimming removed 5 bases from V and 3 bases from J, with 10 bases in between. The DNA of the CDR3 is TGTGCCAGCAGCAGATTTGGAGACTATGGCTACACCTTC. Amino acid sequence: CASSRFGDYGYTF.

This clone came up a few times. The chain joins TRBV6-1 to TRBJ2-2; maybe TRBD2 (5 bases). Germline CDR1 reads MNHNS; CDR2 reads SASEGT. The CDR3 is 14 amino acids. V dropped 7 bases and J dropped 1 base, with 10 bases sitting between them. This CDR3 reads CASNIARNTGELFF. CDR3 nucleotide sequence: TGTGCCAGCAATATAGCGCGGAACACCGGGGAGCTGTTTTTT.

This clone has a handful of counts. The chain uses TRBV6-6 and TRBJ2-1; D might be TRBD2 (5 bases). Germline V gives CDR1 MNHNY, CDR2 SVGAGI (reference sequence). The CDR3 runs to 11 residues. V was trimmed by 4 bases and J by 8 bases, leaving 6 bases between them. This chain's CDR3 is CASSSRDEQFF. In DNA, the CDR3 is TGTGCCAGCAGTTCGAGGGATGAGCAGTTCTTC.

The chain couples TRBV19 to TRBJ1-5; no definite D call. This CDR3 comprises 12 residues. Per the germline V gene, CDR1 is LNHDA and CDR2 is SQIVND (reference sequence). Trimming removed 5 bases from V and 7 bases from J, with 9 bases in between. CDR3 coding DNA: TGTGCCAGTAGTCCGCAAGAACAGCCCCAGCATTTT. As protein: CASSPQEQPQHF.

The chain links TRBV15 to TRBJ2-2; TRBD1 is a possible D gene (6 bases). CDR3 length equals 13 residues. V lost 8 bases and J 3 bases, leaving 10 bases between the germline ends. CDR1 and CDR2 from the germline V gene are LNHNV and YYDKDF (reference sequence). In nucleotides, the CDR3 is TGTGCCACCTCAACAGGGTACACCGGGGAGCTGTTTTTT. The encoded protein is CATSTGYTGELFF.